The rows below give T cell receptor beta chains drawn from one sample of a study of T cells after yellow fever vaccination. A single record per CDR3 protein comes from TCRdb applying MiXCR to the 5' RACE reads. The sample lists roughly 150,000 distinct CDR3 sequences; around 7.7% were seen once. The material was CD4+ T cells sorted from PBMCs, obtained 5 days after the yellow fever booster vaccination. The receptors were sampled from a man aged 30 to 39 who received the YFV17D yellow fever vaccine. Each CDR3 is given without its conserved first and last residue. The order of the fields is V gene, J gene, CDR3 protein.

>TRBV20-1|TRBJ2-5
SALGLAGLLQETQY
>TRBV2|TRBJ2-3
ASTSTGGSTDTQY
>TRBV11-2|TRBJ2-1
ASSFGRLVYNEQF
>TRBV7-2|TRBJ2-1
ASSLARGLSHEQF
>TRBV11-2|TRBJ2-7
ASSLWTSGRKANYEQY
>TRBV10-1|TRBJ2-3
ASSEFAGVSTQY
>TRBV6-2/TRBV6-3|TRBJ1-6
ASEPRQGPNSPLH
>TRBV6-2/TRBV6-3|TRBJ2-1
ASRINSGRAQSSEQF
>TRBV20-1|TRBJ2-1
SARGTKTEPLTV
>TRBV20-1|TRBJ2-7
SALQTDTYEQY
>TRBV18|TRBJ2-1
ASSPEYEQF
>TRBV10-3|TRBJ2-7
ATATGRYEQY
>TRBV19|TRBJ2-1
AANGVNNEQF
>TRBV20-1|TRBJ2-7
SARDYRDPYEQY
>TRBV7-2|TRBJ2-1
ASSLASGTYNEQF
>TRBV7-2|TRBJ2-2
ASSVQGNAGELF
>TRBV5-6|TRBJ2-3
ASSFMGQGDTDTQY
>TRBV6-4|TRBJ1-5
ASSPEGSNQPQH
>TRBV20-1|TRBJ2-3
SASSGLRDSQQY
>TRBV5-1|TRBJ2-1
ASGQAGANEQF
>TRBV6-5|TRBJ2-1
ASSSPQATVEQF
>TRBV7-2|TRBJ2-3
ASSPPGTDTQY
>TRBV20-1|TRBJ2-7
SASRRTTYEQY
>TRBV18|TRBJ1-3
ASSPDSSGNTIY
>TRBV5-4|TRBJ1-1
ASSLHRDGTEAF
>TRBV5-1|TRBJ2-5
ASSPAGDLETQY